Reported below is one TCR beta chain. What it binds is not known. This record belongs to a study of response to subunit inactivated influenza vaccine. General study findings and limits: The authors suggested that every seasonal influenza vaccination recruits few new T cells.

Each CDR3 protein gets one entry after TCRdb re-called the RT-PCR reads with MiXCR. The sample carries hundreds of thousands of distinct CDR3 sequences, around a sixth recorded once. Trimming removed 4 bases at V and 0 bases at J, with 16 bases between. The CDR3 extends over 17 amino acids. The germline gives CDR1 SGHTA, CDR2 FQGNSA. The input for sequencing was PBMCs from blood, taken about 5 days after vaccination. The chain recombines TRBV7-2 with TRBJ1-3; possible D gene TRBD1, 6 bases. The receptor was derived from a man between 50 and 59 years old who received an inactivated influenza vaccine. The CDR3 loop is CASSSVSGQNSGNTIYF. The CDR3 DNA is TGTGCCAGCAGCTCAGTCTCGGGACAAAACTCTGGAAACACCATATATTTT.